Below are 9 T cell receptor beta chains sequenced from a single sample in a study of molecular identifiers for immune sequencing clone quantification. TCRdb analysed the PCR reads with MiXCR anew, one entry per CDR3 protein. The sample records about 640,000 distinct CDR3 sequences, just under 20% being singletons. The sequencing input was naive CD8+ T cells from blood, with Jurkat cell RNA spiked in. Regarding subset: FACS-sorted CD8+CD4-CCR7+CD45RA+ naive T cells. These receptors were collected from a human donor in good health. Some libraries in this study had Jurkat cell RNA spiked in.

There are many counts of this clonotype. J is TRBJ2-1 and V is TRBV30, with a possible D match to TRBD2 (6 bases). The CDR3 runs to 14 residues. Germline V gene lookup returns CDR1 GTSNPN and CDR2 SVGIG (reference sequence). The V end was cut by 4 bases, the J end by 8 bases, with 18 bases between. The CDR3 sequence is CAWKIAASYDEQFF. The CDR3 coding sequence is TGTGCCTGGAAGATAGCGGCGTCTTACGATGAGCAGTTCTTC.

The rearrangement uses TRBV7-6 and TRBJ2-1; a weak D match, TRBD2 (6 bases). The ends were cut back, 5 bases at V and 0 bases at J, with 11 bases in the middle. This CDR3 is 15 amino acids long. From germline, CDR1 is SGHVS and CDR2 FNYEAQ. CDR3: CASSPPGLSYNEQFF. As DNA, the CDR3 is TGTGCCAGCAGCCCTCCGGGACTCTCCTACAATGAGCAGTTCTTC.

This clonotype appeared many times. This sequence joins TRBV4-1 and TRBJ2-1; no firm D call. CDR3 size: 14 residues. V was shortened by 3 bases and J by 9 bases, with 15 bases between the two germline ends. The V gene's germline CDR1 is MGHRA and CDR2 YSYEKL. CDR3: CASSHLTIAREQFF. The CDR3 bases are TGCGCCAGCAGCCACCTAACTATAGCCCGTGAGCAGTTCTTC.

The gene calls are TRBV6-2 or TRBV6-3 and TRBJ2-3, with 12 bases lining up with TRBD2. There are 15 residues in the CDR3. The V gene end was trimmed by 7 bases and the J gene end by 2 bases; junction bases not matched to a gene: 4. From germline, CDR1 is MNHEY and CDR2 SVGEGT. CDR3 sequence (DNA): TGTGCCAGCAACGGACTAGCGGGACACACAGATACGCAGTATTTT. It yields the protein CASNGLAGHTDTQYF.

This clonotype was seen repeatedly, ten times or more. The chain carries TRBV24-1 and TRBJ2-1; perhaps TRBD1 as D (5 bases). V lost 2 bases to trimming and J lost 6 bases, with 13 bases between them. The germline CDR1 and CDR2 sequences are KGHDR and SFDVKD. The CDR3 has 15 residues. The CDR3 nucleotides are TGTGCCACCAGTGATTCTAGGGTTGGGGCCAATGAGCAGTTCTTC. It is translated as CATSDSRVGANEQFF.

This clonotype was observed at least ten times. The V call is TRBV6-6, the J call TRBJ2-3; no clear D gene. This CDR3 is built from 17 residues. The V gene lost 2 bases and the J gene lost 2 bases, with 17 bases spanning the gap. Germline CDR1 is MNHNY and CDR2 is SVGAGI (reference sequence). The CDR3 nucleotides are TGTGCCAGCAGTTACCCGCGAGATGTCTACTACACAGATACGCAGTATTTT. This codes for CASSYPRDVYYTDTQYF.

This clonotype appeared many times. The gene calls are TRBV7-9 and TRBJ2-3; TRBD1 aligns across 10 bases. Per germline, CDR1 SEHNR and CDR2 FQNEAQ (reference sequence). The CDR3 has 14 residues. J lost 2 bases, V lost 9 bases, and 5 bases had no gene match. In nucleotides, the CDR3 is TGTGCCAGAATGACAGGGGGCCACACAGATACGCAGTATTTT. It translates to CARMTGGHTDTQYF.

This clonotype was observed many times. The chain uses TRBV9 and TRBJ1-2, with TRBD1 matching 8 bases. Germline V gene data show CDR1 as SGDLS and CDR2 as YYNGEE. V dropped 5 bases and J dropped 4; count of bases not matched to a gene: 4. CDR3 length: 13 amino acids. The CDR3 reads CASSMGTGYGYTF. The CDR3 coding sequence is TGTGCCAGCAGTATGGGGACAGGCTATGGCTACACCTTC.

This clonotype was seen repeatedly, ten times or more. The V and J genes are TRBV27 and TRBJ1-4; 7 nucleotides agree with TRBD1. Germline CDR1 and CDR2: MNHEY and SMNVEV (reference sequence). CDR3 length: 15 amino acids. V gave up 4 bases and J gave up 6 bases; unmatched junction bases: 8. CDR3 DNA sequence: TGTGCCAGCAGTTCCCGACAGGGAAGCGATGAAAAACTGTTTTTT. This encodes CASSSRQGSDEKLFF.